This T cell receptor (beta chain) originates from a study of shared T cell receptors in the human thymus. Germline CDR1 reads SGHDT; CDR2 reads YYEEEE. CDR3 length equals 17 residues. Trimming removed 4 bases from V and 1 base from J; junction bases left unmatched: 10. Sequencing used immunoSEQ multiplex PCR; TCRdb keeps in-frame clones, though not all of them. The repertoire holds roughly 700,000 clones, roughly 90% seen once, with over 0.008% in the top ten. These data are also associated with another study on human thymus T cells. That paper adds: Resections were taken during corrective heart surgery, and the thymus tissue came from these. In thymic and blood repertoires alike, V and J usage looked biased.

The chain couples TRBV5-6 to TRBJ2-1, with TRBD1 matching over 8 bases. The source is a boy under two years old with a congenital heart defect. The sequencing input was thymocytes. The CDR3 loop reads CASSACDRGESYNEQFF. The CDR3 bases are TGTGCCAGCAGCGCCTGTGACAGGGGTGAATCCTACAATGAGCAGTTCTTC. Drawing the rest from reference TRBV5-6 and TRBJ2-1, the complete variable domain is DAGVTQSPTHLIKTRGQQVTLRCSPKSGHDTVSWYQQALGQGPQFIFQYYEEEERQRGNFPDRFSGHQFPNYSSELNVNALLLGDSALYLCASSACDRGESYNEQFFGPGTRLTVL.